This T cell receptor beta chain was found in a study of T cells in Graves' hyperthyroidism and ophthalmopathy. Regarding the study as a whole: Blood shared most expanded thyroid clonotypes above 0.001.

Germline CDR1 and CDR2: SGHDT and YYEEEE. Trimming cost V 4 bases and J 5 bases, with 21 bases left between them. CDR3 length: 16 amino acids. Each 10 ml fresh peripheral blood draw supplied the PBMCs. Amplification of TCR beta CDR3 regions used RNA as the template. A set of HTBI primers served as the primers for a first-round RT-PCR of the TCR CDR3. TCRdb analysed the multiplex PCR reads with MiXCR anew, one entry per CDR3 protein. Of some 360,000 distinct CDR3 sequences in the sample, approximately 15% were seen once. As for this clonotype: Its antigen is not identified.

The source of this sequence is a woman aged 60 to 75 with Graves' hyperthyroidism. This sequence joins TRBV5-6 and TRBJ1-2; tentatively, D is TRBD1 (6 bases). The sample comprised blood. The CDR3 sequence is CASSPQQLGAPYGYTF. The CDR3 DNA is TGTGCCAGCAGCCCCCAACAGTTGGGGGCCCCGTATGGCTACACCTTC.